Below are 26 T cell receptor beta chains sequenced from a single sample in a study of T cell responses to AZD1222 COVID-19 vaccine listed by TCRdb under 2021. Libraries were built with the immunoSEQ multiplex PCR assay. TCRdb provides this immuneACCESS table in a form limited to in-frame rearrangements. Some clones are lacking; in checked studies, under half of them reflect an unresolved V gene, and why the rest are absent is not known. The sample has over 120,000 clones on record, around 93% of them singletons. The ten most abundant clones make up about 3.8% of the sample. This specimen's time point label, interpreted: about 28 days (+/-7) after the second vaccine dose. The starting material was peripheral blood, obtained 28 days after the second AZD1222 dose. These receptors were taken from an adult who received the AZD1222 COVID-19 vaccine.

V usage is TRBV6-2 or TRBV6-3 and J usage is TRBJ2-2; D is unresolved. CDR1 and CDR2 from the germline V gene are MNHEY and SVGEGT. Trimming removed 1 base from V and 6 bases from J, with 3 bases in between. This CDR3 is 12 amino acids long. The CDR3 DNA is TGTGCCAGCAGTTACTTGCCCGGGGAGCTGTTTTTT. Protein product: CASSYLPGELFF.

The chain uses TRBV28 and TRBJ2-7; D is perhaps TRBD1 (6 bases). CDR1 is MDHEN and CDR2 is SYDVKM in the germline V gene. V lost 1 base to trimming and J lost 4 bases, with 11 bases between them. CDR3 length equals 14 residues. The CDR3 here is CASSLSGRGYEQYF. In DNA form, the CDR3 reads TGTGCCAGCAGTTTATCAGGCAGGGGTTACGAGCAGTACTTC.

CDR3 sequence: CASSEDSYGYTF. In DNA, the CDR3 is TGTGCCAGCAGTGAGGACAGCTATGGCTACACCTTC. The chain joins TRBV6-2 or TRBV6-3 to TRBJ1-2; a weak D match, TRBD1 (6 bases). Germline CDR1 and CDR2: MNHEY and SVGEGT. The germline V and J ends were trimmed by 5 bases and 4 bases, with 8 bases remaining between them. This CDR3 spans 12 amino acids.

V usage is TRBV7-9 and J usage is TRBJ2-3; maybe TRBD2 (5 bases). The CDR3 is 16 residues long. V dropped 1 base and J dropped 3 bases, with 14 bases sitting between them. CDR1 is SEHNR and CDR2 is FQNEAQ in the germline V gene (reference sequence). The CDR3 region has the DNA TGTGCCAGCAGCTTAGGTGGCCTTCGGAGGACAGATACGCAGTATTTT. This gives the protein CASSLGGLRRTDTQYF. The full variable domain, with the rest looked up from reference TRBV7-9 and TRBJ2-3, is DTGVSQNPRHKITKRGQNVTFRCDPISEHNRLYWYRQTLGQGPEFLTYFQNEAQLEKSRLLSDRFSAERPKGSFSTLEIQRTEQGDSAMYLCASSLGGLRRTDTQYFGPGTRLTVL.

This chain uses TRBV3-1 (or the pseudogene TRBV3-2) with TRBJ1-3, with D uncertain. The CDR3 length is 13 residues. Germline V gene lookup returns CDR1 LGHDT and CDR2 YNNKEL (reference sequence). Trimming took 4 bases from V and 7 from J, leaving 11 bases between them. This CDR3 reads CASSLSILNTIYF. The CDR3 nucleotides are TGTGCCAGCAGCCTTTCAATCCTGAACACCATATATTTT.

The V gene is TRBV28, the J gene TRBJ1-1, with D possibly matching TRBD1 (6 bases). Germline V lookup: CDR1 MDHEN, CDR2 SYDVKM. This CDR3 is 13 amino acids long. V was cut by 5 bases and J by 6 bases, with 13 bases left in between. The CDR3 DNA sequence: TGTGCCAGCAGTCTGAGGGGGAGAGCTGAAGCTTTCTTT. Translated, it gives CASSLRGRAEAFF. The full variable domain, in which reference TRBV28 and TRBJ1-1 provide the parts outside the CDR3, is DVKVTQSSRYLVKRTGEKVFLECVQDMDHENMFWYRQDPGLGLRLIYFSYDVKMKEKGDIPEGYSVSREKKERFSLILESASTNQTSMYLCASSLRGRAEAFFGQGTRLTVV.

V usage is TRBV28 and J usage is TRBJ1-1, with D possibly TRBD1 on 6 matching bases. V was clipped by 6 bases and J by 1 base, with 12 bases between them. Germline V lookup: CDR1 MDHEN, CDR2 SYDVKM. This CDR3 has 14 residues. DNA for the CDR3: TGTGCCAGCAGAATAGGGGGGACGAACACTGAAGCTTTCTTT. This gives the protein CASRIGGTNTEAFF.

CDR3 residues: CASSQRIEYTEAFF. The CDR3 DNA reads TGCGCCAGCAGCCAGAGGATAGAGTATACTGAAGCTTTCTTT. The genes are TRBV4-1 and TRBJ1-1; no clear D gene. V dropped 3 bases and J dropped 5 bases, with 13 bases sitting between them. Germline CDR1 reads MGHRA; CDR2 reads YSYEKL. CDR3 length equals 14 residues.

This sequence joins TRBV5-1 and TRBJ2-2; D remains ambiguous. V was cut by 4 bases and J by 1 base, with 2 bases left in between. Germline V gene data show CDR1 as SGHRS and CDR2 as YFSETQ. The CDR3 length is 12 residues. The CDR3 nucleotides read TGCGCCAGCAGCCTGAACACCGGGGAGCTGTTTTTT. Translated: CASSLNTGELFF. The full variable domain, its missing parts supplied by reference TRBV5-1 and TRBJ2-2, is KAGVTQTPRYLIKTRGQQVTLSCSPISGHRSVSWYQQTPGQGLQFLFEYFSETQRNKGNFPGRFSGRQFSNSRSEMNVSTLELGDSALYLCASSLNTGELFFGEGSRLTVL.

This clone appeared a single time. Written as DNA, the CDR3 is TGTGCCAGCAGTGAACTGATCCATCAGCCCCAGCATTTT. The encoded protein is CASSELIHQPQHF. The chain couples TRBV6-1 to TRBJ1-5; the D is unclear. The V and J ends lost 2 bases and 5 bases respectively, with 7 bases between them. This CDR3 has 13 amino acids. CDR1 and CDR2 from the germline V gene are MNHNS and SASEGT.

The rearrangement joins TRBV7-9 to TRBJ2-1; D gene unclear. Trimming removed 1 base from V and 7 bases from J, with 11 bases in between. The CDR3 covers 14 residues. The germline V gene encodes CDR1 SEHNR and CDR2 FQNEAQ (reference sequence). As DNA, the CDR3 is TGTGCCAGCAGCTTAGGTCCAGCGCCGAATGAGCAGTTCTTC. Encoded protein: CASSLGPAPNEQFF. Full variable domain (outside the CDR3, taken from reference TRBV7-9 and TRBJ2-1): DTGVSQNPRHKITKRGQNVTFRCDPISEHNRLYWYRQTLGQGPEFLTYFQNEAQLEKSRLLSDRFSAERPKGSFSTLEIQRTEQGDSAMYLCASSLGPAPNEQFFGPGTRLTVL.

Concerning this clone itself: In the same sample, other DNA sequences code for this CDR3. The CDR3 DNA follows: TGTGCCAGCAGTTTCGGGGGGGAAGAGACCCAGTACTTC. This gives the protein CASSFGGEETQYF. This chain links TRBV12-3 or TRBV12-4 with TRBJ2-5, with TRBD2 matching 8 bases. V was clipped by 3 bases and J by 3 bases; unmatched bases: 0. The CDR3 is 13 amino acids.

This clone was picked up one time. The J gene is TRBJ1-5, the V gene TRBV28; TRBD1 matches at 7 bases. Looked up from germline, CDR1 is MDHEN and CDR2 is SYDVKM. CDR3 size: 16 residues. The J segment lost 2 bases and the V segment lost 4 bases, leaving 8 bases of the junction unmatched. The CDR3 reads CASSSRDSKGNQPQHF. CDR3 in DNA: TGTGCCAGCAGTTCCCGGGACAGCAAGGGCAATCAGCCCCAGCATTTT.

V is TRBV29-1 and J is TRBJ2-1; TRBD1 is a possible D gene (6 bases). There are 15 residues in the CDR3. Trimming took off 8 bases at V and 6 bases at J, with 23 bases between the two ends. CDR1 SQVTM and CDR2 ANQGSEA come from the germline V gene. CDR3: CSTVLDHSGVNEQFF. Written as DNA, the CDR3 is TGCAGCACCGTTCTGGATCACTCAGGGGTCAATGAGCAGTTCTTC.

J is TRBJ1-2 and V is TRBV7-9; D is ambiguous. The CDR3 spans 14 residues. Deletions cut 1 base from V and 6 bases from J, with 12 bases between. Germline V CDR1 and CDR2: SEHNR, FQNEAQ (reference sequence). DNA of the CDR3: TGTGCCAGCAGCTTAGTTGTGGGGTCCCATGGCTACACCTTC. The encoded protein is CASSLVVGSHGYTF.

The CDR3 sequence is CASSDGPRGAFF. The CDR3, as DNA: TGTGCCAGCAGTGACGGACCCCGCGGAGCTTTCTTT. The chain uses TRBV25-1 and TRBJ1-1; unclear D gene. The CDR3 sequence is 12 residues long. V dropped 3 bases and J dropped 10 bases, with 12 bases sitting between them. Germline-derived CDR1 and CDR2 are MGHDK and SYGVNS. The full variable domain, rest sourced from reference TRBV25-1 and TRBJ1-1, is EADIYQTPRYLVIGTGKKITLECSQTMGHDKMYWYQQDPGMELHLIHYSYGVNSTEKGDLSSESTVSRIRTEHFPLTLESARPSHTSQYLCASSDGPRGAFFGQGTRLTVV.

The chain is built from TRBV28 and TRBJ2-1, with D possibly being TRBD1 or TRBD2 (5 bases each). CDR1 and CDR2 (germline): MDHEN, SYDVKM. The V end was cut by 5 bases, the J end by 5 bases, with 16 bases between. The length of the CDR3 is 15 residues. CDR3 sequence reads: CASSPNIGGNNEQFF. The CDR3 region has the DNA TGTGCCAGCAGTCCTAACATTGGGGGTAACAATGAGCAGTTCTTC.

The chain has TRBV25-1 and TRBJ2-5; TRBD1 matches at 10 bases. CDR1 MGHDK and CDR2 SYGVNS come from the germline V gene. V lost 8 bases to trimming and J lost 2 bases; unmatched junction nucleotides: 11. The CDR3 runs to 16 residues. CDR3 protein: CASRKSDRGRQETQYF. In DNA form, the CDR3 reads TGTGCCAGCCGAAAATCGGACAGGGGGAGACAAGAGACCCAGTACTTC.

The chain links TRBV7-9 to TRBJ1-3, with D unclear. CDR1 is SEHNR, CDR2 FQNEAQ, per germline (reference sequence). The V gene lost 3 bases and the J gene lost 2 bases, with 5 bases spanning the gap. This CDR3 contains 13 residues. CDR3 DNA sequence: TGTGCCAGCAGCTTTCAGCCTGGAAACACCATATATTTT. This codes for CASSFQPGNTIYF.

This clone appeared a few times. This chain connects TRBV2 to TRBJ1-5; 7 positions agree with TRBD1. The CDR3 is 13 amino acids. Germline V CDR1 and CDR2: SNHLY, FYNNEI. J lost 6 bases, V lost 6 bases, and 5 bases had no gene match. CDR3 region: CASSTGVAQPQHF. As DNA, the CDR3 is TGTGCCAGCAGCACAGGGGTTGCTCAGCCCCAGCATTTT. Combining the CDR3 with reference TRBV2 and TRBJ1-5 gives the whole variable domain EPEVTQTPSHQVTQMGQEVILRCVPISNHLYFYWYRQILGQKVEFLVSFYNNEISEKSEIFDDQFSVERPDGSNFTLKIRSTKLEDSAMYFCASSTGVAQPQHFGDGTRLSIL.

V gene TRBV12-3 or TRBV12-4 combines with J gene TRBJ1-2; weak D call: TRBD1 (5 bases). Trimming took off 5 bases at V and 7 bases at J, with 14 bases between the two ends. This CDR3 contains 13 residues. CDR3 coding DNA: TGTGCCAGCAGTCCAGGGAGGAGGAGTGGCTACACCTTC. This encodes CASSPGRRSGYTF.

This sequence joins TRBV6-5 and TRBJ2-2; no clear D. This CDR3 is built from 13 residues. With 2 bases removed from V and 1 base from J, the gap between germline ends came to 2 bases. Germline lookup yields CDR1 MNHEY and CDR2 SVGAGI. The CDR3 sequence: CASSYKNTGELFF. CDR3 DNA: TGTGCCAGCAGTTACAAGAACACCGGGGAGCTGTTTTTT.

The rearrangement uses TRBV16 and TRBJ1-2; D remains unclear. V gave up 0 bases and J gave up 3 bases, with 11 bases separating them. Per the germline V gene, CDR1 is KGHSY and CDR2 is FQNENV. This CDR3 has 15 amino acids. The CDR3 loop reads CASSQSIASYYGYTF. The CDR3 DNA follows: TGTGCCAGCAGCCAATCTATCGCGAGTTACTATGGCTACACCTTC.

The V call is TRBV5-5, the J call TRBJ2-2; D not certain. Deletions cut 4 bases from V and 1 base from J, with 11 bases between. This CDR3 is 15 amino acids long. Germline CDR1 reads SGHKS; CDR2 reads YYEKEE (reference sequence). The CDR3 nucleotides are TGTGCCAGCAGCCCAAACATACTGAACACCGGGGAGCTGTTTTTT. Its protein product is CASSPNILNTGELFF.

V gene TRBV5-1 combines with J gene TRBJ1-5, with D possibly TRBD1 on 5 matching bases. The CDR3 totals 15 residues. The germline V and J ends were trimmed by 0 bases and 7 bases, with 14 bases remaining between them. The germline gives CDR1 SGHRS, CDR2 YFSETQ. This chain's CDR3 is CASSLDQGRRQPQHF. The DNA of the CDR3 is TGCGCCAGCAGCTTGGACCAGGGAAGGAGGCAGCCCCAGCATTTT.

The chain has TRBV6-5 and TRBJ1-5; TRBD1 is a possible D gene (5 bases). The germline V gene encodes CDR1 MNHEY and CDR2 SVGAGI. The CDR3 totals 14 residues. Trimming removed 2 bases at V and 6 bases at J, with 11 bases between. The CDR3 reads CASSYARGGQPQHF. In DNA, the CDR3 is TGTGCCAGCAGTTACGCGAGGGGAGGTCAGCCCCAGCATTTT.